This entry features one T cell receptor (beta chain) sequence. Its antigen remains unknown. This sample stems from a study of T cell repertoires in ileal Crohn's disease. Study-level background: M6 samples are neoterminal ileum biopsies from postoperative colonoscopy.

Some clones are missing from TCRdb's copy, which holds only in-frame ones; the method was immunoSEQ multiplex PCR. The sample consists of 55,000 to 65,000 clones, around 90% of them appearing once. The CDR3 sequence is 14 residues long. V lost 6 bases, J lost 4 bases, and 15 bases lay in between. Germline V gene lookup returns CDR1 MDHEN and CDR2 SYDVKM. Specified time point: neoterminal ileum biopsy at postoperative endoscopy, about 6 months after surgery. Patients were adults with ileal or ileocolonic Crohn's disease needing resection. Notes on the study in general: Active smokers at surgery had more clonal expansions than non-smokers.

The source material was ileal tissue. This sequence originates from an adult with Crohn's disease. J is TRBJ2-5 and V is TRBV28, with D perhaps TRBD2 (8 bases). In DNA form, the CDR3 reads TGTGCCAGCAGGGGACAGAGCGGGGGAGAGACCCAGTACTTC. Its protein product is CASRGQSGGETQYF. Together with reference TRBV28 and TRBJ2-5, the CDR3 gives the full variable domain: DVKVTQSSRYLVKRTGEKVFLECVQDMDHENMFWYRQDPGLGLRLIYFSYDVKMKEKGDIPEGYSVSREKKERFSLILESASTNQTSMYLCASRGQSGGETQYFGPGTRLLVL.